The 25 T cell receptor beta chains below were found in one sample sequenced in a study of beta chain features in type 1 diabetes. Findings of the study overall: Significant though moderate, a shortening of TCRB CDR3s appeared in all four CD4+ subsets of Type 1 diabetes patients.

The entirety of the isolated RNA underwent reverse transcription, so expressed TCRB transcripts were sequenced. The repertoire was sequenced with immunoSEQ multiplex PCR; TCRdb's copy has only in-frame clones and lacks some. This table holds hundreds of thousands of clones, more than 13% found once. Their target antigens are unknown. Sequencing used naive CD4+ T cells from blood. All receptors come from a man between 18 and 29 years old with type 1 diabetes.

This clone has just a few counts. The chain joins TRBV28 to TRBJ1-1; 8 bases align to TRBD1. V was clipped by 5 bases and J by 4 bases; unmatched bases: 3. Per germline, CDR1 MDHEN and CDR2 SYDVKM. There are 13 residues in the CDR3. This CDR3 is CASSQGAGTEAFF. For the CDR3, the DNA is TGTGCCAGCAGTCAGGGGGCCGGCACTGAAGCTTTCTTT.

This clone was recorded a few times. The chain carries TRBV30 and TRBJ1-5; D unclear. The ends were cut back, 2 bases at V and 5 bases at J, with 25 bases in the middle. Germline CDR1 is GTSNPN and CDR2 is SVGIG (reference sequence). The CDR3 length is 18 residues. CDR3 DNA sequence: TGTGCCTGGAGTCATATCGAGGCCGCCGGACGGATTTATCAGCCCCAGCATTTT. Translating gives CAWSHIEAAGRIYQPQHF.

This clone was counted only a few times. V usage is TRBV9 and J usage is TRBJ2-1; no clear D gene. The V gene lost 0 bases and the J gene lost 4 bases, with 14 bases spanning the gap. Germline V gives CDR1 SGDLS, CDR2 YYNGEE. The CDR3 runs 16 residues. The CDR3 is CASSVEDGRTYNEQFF. Written as DNA, the CDR3 is TGTGCCAGCAGCGTAGAGGACGGGCGTACGTACAATGAGCAGTTCTTC.

This rearrangement joins TRBV7-2 to TRBJ2-5; 9 nucleotides agree with TRBD2. J gave up 4 bases and V 1 base, and 7 bases lay outside the gene matches. In germline, CDR1 is SGHTA, CDR2 FQGNSA. This CDR3 has 16 amino acids. The CDR3 DNA reads as TGTGCCAGCAGCTTAGGTAGCGGGAGATTGGGAGAGACCCAGTACTTC. This sequence encodes CASSLGSGRLGETQYF.

This clone has more than one count but fewer than ten. V usage is TRBV7-2 and J usage is TRBJ2-1, with D maybe TRBD1 (5 bases). The germline V and J ends were trimmed by 5 bases and 9 bases, with 11 bases remaining between them. The CDR3 is made up of 12 amino acids. The germline V gene encodes CDR1 SGHTA and CDR2 FQGNSA. CDR3 amino acids: CASSPDRLEQFF. The CDR3 DNA reads TGTGCCAGCAGCCCCGACAGACTTGAGCAGTTCTTC.

The V gene is TRBV6-1, the J gene TRBJ1-1, with D perhaps TRBD1 (6 bases). Germline assignment: CDR1 MNHNS and CDR2 SASEGT. CDR3 size: 13 residues. Trimming pared 4 bases from V and 4 bases from J, leaving 10 bases between. The CDR3 DNA is TGTGCCAGCAGTGCTACAGGGATCACTGAAGCTTTCTTT. This codes for CASSATGITEAFF.

This clone came up a few times. V is TRBV6-5 and J is TRBJ2-3; D ambiguous. Germline CDR1 reads MNHEY; CDR2 reads SVGAGI. There are 15 residues in the CDR3. The V and J ends lost 0 bases and 5 bases respectively, with 12 bases between them. The CDR3 spells CASSYSETLGDTQYF. For the CDR3, the DNA is TGTGCCAGCAGTTACTCGGAGACACTTGGAGATACGCAGTATTTT.

The rearrangement uses TRBV27 and TRBJ2-5, with 11 nucleotides matching TRBD2. The CDR3 is 20 residues long. After removal of 6 bases from V and 8 bases from J, the junction contained 26 bases not matched to a gene. From germline, CDR1 is MNHEY and CDR2 SMNVEV (reference sequence). The CDR3 DNA sequence: TGTGCCAGCAGACCCCGGGGTCAGCCTAGCGGGGGGTTGGTCTTTCGAACCCAGTACTTC. This sequence encodes CASRPRGQPSGGLVFRTQYF.

The genes are TRBV6-1 and TRBJ1-5, with a weak D call TRBD1 (5 bases). V dropped 4 bases and J dropped 4 bases, with 11 bases sitting between them. CDR3 length: 14 residues. The V gene's germline CDR1 is MNHNS and CDR2 SASEGT. In nucleotides, the CDR3 is TGTGCCAGCAGTGGGGCCAGGGCTAATCAGCCCCAGCATTTT. Translating it yields CASSGARANQPQHF.

This clone was observed a handful of times. The V and J genes are TRBV19 and TRBJ1-3; D is undetermined. V shed 7 bases and J shed 2 bases, with 3 bases lying between them. CDR3 size: 11 residues. Looked up from germline, CDR1 is LNHDA and CDR2 is SQIVND (reference sequence). The CDR3 loop is CASNPGNTIYF. CDR3 DNA sequence: TGTGCCAGTAACCCTGGAAACACCATATATTTT. Complete variable domain (other parts from reference TRBV19 and TRBJ1-3): DGGITQSPKYLFRKEGQNVTLSCEQNLNHDAMYWYRQDPGQGLRLIYYSQIVNDFQKGDIAEGYSVSREKKESFPLTVTSAQKNPTAFYLCASNPGNTIYFGEGSWLTVV.

There are a few counts of this clone. The genes are TRBV11-1 and TRBJ1-1; D call uncertain. The CDR3 has 12 residues. In germline, CDR1 is SGHAT, CDR2 FQDESV (reference sequence). V shed 5 bases and J shed 5 bases, with 9 bases lying between them. CDR3 in amino acids: CASSLSRTEAFF. CDR3 in DNA: TGTGCCAGCAGCCTCAGTAGAACTGAAGCTTTCTTT.

This clone was detected only once. The chain recombines TRBV19 with TRBJ2-7; 9 nucleotides match TRBD1. V gave up 1 base and J gave up 3 bases; unmatched junction bases: 1. CDR1 and CDR2 (germline): LNHDA, SQIVND (reference sequence). The CDR3 has 14 amino acids. The CDR3 DNA is TGTGCCAGTAGTATAGGACAGGGGGTCTACGAGCAGTACTTC. Protein product: CASSIGQGVYEQYF.

CDR3 residues: CASSLRGQETQYF. The CDR3 DNA is TGTGCCAGCAGCCTCAGGGGCCAAGAGACCCAGTACTTC. The chain links TRBV9 to TRBJ2-5, with TRBD1 as a possible D gene (6 bases). The CDR3 loop spans 13 amino acids. V gave up 4 bases and J gave up 1 base, with 8 bases separating them. CDR1 and CDR2 (germline): SGDLS, YYNGEE.

Worth noting for this clone: Other nucleotide sequences in the sample specify the same CDR3. The V gene is TRBV30, the J gene TRBJ2-5, with a possible D match to TRBD2 (6 bases). Trimming took off 0 bases at V and 5 bases at J, with 19 bases between the two ends. This CDR3 spans 16 amino acids. The germline V gene encodes CDR1 GTSNPN and CDR2 SVGIG (reference sequence). CDR3 protein: CAWSVGLAREQETQYF. CDR3 DNA: TGTGCCTGGAGTGTTGGCCTAGCGAGGGAACAGGAGACCCAGTACTTC.

Concerning this clone itself: This CDR3 is also generated by other DNA sequences in the sample. The CDR3 is CASSVEWTDTQYF. CDR3 nucleotides: TGTGCCAGCAGCGTAGAGTGGACAGATACGCAGTATTTT. The gene calls are TRBV9 and TRBJ2-3, with D hard to call. CDR1 and CDR2 (germline): SGDLS, YYNGEE. This CDR3 is built from 13 residues. V gave up 0 bases and J gave up 3 bases, with 5 bases separating them.

The V gene is TRBV7-9, the J gene TRBJ2-2, with 12 bases lining up with TRBD2. Unmatched junction bases numbered 16, after V lost 5 bases and J lost 6 bases. Looked up from germline, CDR1 is SEHNR and CDR2 is FQNEAQ (reference sequence). The CDR3 is 19 amino acids. The DNA of the CDR3 is TGTGCCAGCAGCGAGACTAGCGGGAGCGGTGGCCGGGCGGCCGGGGAGCTGTTTTTT. It translates to CASSETSGSGGRAAGELFF.

This clone has only a few counts. V usage is TRBV29-1 and J usage is TRBJ2-5; the D call may be TRBD1 or TRBD2 (5 bases each). Trimming cost V 8 bases and J 4 bases, with 14 bases left between them. This CDR3 region has 12 residues. Germline lookup yields CDR1 SQVTM and CDR2 ANQGSEA. The CDR3 DNA follows: TGCAGCTTGGGACCCACACCAGAGACCCAGTACTTC. This sequence encodes CSLGPTPETQYF.

V and J are TRBV14 and TRBJ1-5; D remains ambiguous. This CDR3 is 11 amino acids long. In germline, CDR1 is SGHDN, CDR2 FVKESK. DNA of the CDR3: TGTTACCTGGGAAGCAATCAGCCCCAGCATTTT. Translating it yields CYLGSNQPQHF.

In its sample, this clone was seen a few times. The chain uses TRBV7-9 and TRBJ2-1; no clear D. Trimming took 5 bases from V and 0 from J, leaving 11 bases between them. Germline loops: CDR1 SEHNR, CDR2 FQNEAQ (reference sequence). The length of the CDR3 is 15 residues. CDR3 in amino acids: CASSTRVSSYNEQFF. The CDR3 DNA sequence: TGTGCCAGCAGCACACGGGTCAGCTCCTACAATGAGCAGTTCTTC. The variable domain in full, completed from reference TRBV7-9 and TRBJ2-1, reads DTGVSQNPRHKITKRGQNVTFRCDPISEHNRLYWYRQTLGQGPEFLTYFQNEAQLEKSRLLSDRFSAERPKGSFSTLEIQRTEQGDSAMYLCASSTRVSSYNEQFFGPGTRLTVL.

CDR3 region: CASRVSSGSGGGELFF. The CDR3 DNA reads as TGCGCCAGCAGGGTCTCTAGCGGCAGCGGCGGCGGGGAGCTGTTTTTT. The chain carries TRBV4-3 and TRBJ2-2, with 7 positions matching TRBD2. Germline values: CDR1 LGHNA, CDR2 YSLEER. There are 16 residues in the CDR3. V dropped 6 bases and J dropped 7; count of bases not matched to a gene: 14.

About this clone: Other nucleotide sequences from this sample produce the same CDR3. The DNA of the CDR3 is TGCAGCGTTGAATTGGCGGGCACAGATACGCAGTATTTT. This sequence encodes CSVELAGTDTQYF. The J gene is TRBJ2-3, the V gene TRBV29-1; D is unresolved. Trimming removed 2 bases at V and 1 base at J, with 7 bases between. Germline V gene data show CDR1 as SQVTM and CDR2 as ANQGSEA. This CDR3 contains 13 residues.

This sequence joins TRBV5-4 and TRBJ2-7; D may correspond to TRBD1 or TRBD2 (6 bases each). Germline assignment: CDR1 SGHNT and CDR2 YYREEE (reference sequence). The CDR3 runs 14 residues. Between the trimmed V and J ends, which lost 3 bases and 4 bases, there was a span of 14 bases. The CDR3, as DNA: TGTGCCAGCAGCTCGATCCGGGGGCCTTACGAGCAGTACTTC. Residues: CASSSIRGPYEQYF.

The V and J genes are TRBV19 and TRBJ1-5; D is perhaps TRBD1 (6 bases). The CDR3 consists of 14 residues. V lost 5 bases to trimming and J lost 3 bases, with 11 bases between them. Germline CDR1 is LNHDA and CDR2 is SQIVND (reference sequence). This CDR3 reads CASSGQTSNQPQHF. In DNA, the CDR3 is TGTGCCAGTAGTGGACAGACCTCCAATCAGCCCCAGCATTTT. Using reference TRBV19 and TRBJ1-5 for the parts outside the CDR3, the full variable domain is DGGITQSPKYLFRKEGQNVTLSCEQNLNHDAMYWYRQDPGQGLRLIYYSQIVNDFQKGDIAEGYSVSREKKESFPLTVTSAQKNPTAFYLCASSGQTSNQPQHFGDGTRLSIL.

This clone occurred a few times. The chain is built from TRBV15 and TRBJ1-2, with D perhaps TRBD1 (6 bases). The CDR3 length is 14 residues. The V and J ends lost 5 bases and 5 bases respectively, with 15 bases between them. CDR1 and CDR2 from the germline V gene are LNHNV and YYDKDF (reference sequence). The CDR3 loop is CATSGLQGIYGYTF. In nucleotides, the CDR3 is TGTGCCACCAGCGGACTACAGGGAATTTATGGCTACACCTTC.

The chain couples TRBV6-5 to TRBJ2-3; perhaps TRBD2 as D (8 bases). Per the germline V gene, CDR1 is MNHEY and CDR2 is SVGAGI. The CDR3 runs to 14 residues. V lost 6 bases and J 3 bases, leaving 13 bases between the germline ends. CDR3 DNA: TGTGCCAGCAGGATAGCGGGACAGACAGATACGCAGTATTTT. It yields the protein CASRIAGQTDTQYF.